Listed below are T cell receptor beta chains from one sample, sequenced in a study of blood T cells in healthy people across ages. TCRdb re-analysed the 5' RACE reads in MiXCR, keeping a single row per CDR3 protein. The repertoire holds fewer than 800,000 distinct CDR3 sequences, with 32% as singletons. The specimen sequenced was blood. These TCRs come from a woman older than 75 in good health. Both conserved end residues are trimmed from each CDR3.

TRBV7-3 ASSAPLGSMSDTQY
TRBV7-2 ASSFRTQTYEQY
TRBV28 ASSSHGGGGGTGELF
TRBV29-1 SVTTGTGGYT
TRBV5-6 ASSLGGDVYEQY
TRBV29-1 SVDEQSDQETQY
TRBV10-3 AISESQGRNYGYT
TRBV29-1 SADSGYNEQF
TRBV7-2 ASSPYTRNTEAF
TRBV28 ASSPILGETRSGANVLT
TRBV20-1 SARGLARGNEQY
TRBV20-1 SARRQGGTEAF
TRBV4-2 ASSQDLHEQY
TRBV3-1 ASSQDPQGAYNEQF
TRBV7-2 ASSQTGTGREQF
TRBV29-1 SVRGFYEQY
TRBV12-3/TRBV12-4 ASMSTGLYNEQF
TRBV20-1 SARALVSFHEQF
TRBV7-3 ASSLDGQGDEQF
TRBV5-1 ASSLFIQNSKNSYEQY
TRBV30 ALSRGGLDYGYT
TRBV7-2 ASSLTQSETQY
TRBV18 ASSDRSVSLYGYT
TRBV11-2 ASSLGGRAADTQY
TRBV27 ASSRTSMNTEAF
TRBV7-2 ASSPRLMNTEAF
TRBV6-6 ASIPQGNQPQH
TRBV6-2/TRBV6-3 ASSQQGSVTEAF
TRBV12-3/TRBV12-4 ASSFEPSSYNEQF
TRBV7-9 ASSFRDQAF
TRBV5-5 ASSLQPQSNQPQH
TRBV27 ASGGGGKQF
TRBV10-3 ASTGLTNYGYT
TRBV27 ASSLRGGGHLSYEQY